This T cell receptor (beta chain) was recorded in a study of blood T cell repertoires in COVID-19. In the original processing: Amplification of reference gene primers was used by the study to estimate nucleated cell counts. The repertoire was sequenced with immunoSEQ multiplex PCR; TCRdb's copy has only in-frame clones and lacks some. The D gene and trimming were derived from the DNA, and the V and J assignments and clone size from that table. This table has 250,000 to 350,000 clones, 88% appearing once. J was trimmed by 4 bases and V by 6 bases; bases with no gene match: 6. Germline CDR1 and CDR2: SQVTM and ANQGSEA. This CDR3 is built from 14 residues. This clone was seen a handful of times.

The chain is built from TRBV29-1 and TRBJ1-5, with 10 bases that match TRBD1. The clonotype originates from a man aged 18 to 29 with active or convalescent COVID-19. The sequenced material came from peripheral blood. The CDR3 sequence: CSVLTGGLNQPQHF. CDR3 nucleotides: TGCAGCGTCTTGACAGGGGGCCTAAATCAGCCCCAGCATTTT.